These 5 T cell receptor beta chains were all obtained from the same sample, sequenced in a study of blood T cell repertoires in COVID-19 (dated by TCRdb to the early 2020s). Libraries came from the immunoSEQ multiplex PCR assay. TCRdb limited this immuneACCESS table to in-frame rearrangements with V and J called. A share of clones is missing; checked studies link under half to unresolved V genes, and the rest is unexplained. This sample is represented by under 300,000 clones; 70% to 90% of them were singletons. 2% to 2.5% of the sample comes from the top ten. What was sequenced was peripheral blood. These receptors were obtained from a woman aged 40-49 years who had recovered from COVID-19.

The rearrangement uses TRBV7-9 and TRBJ1-5; 8 positions match TRBD1. The trim removed 1 base at V and 7 bases at J, leaving 3 bases unmatched. Germline V lookup: CDR1 SEHNR, CDR2 FQNEAQ (reference sequence). The CDR3 contains 14 residues. In DNA form, the CDR3 reads TGTGCCAGCAGCTTAGGGACAGGGCGACAGCCCCAGCATTTT. It codes for CASSLGTGRQPQHF.

The genes are TRBV13 and TRBJ2-5; a possible D gene is TRBD1 (5 bases). In germline, CDR1 is PRHDT, CDR2 FYEKMQ (reference sequence). Trimming removed 5 bases at V and 5 bases at J, with 21 bases between. The CDR3 totals 16 residues. The CDR3 sequence is CASSQGLGRNGETQYF. The DNA for the CDR3 is TGTGCCAGCAGCCAGGGCCTGGGCAGGAACGGGGAGACCCAGTACTTC.

A note on this clone: Being one base from a much bigger clone, this may be a read error. The chain joins TRBV4-1 to TRBJ1-5; the D is unclear. The V end lost 0 bases, the J end lost 9 bases, and 24 bases lay between the germline ends. Germline CDR1 and CDR2: MGHRA and YSYEKL. The CDR3 covers 18 residues. The CDR3 DNA reads TGCGCCAGCAGCCAAGATATCCCCTCGGGAGGGAGGGATTGGCCCCAGCATTTT. This gives the protein CASSQDIPSGGRDWPQHF.

The chain has TRBV19 and TRBJ2-7; 7 nucleotides agree with TRBD1. Unmatched junction bases numbered 7, after V lost 6 bases and J lost 2 bases. This CDR3 region has 14 residues. Looked up from germline, CDR1 is LNHDA and CDR2 is SQIVND (reference sequence). The CDR3: CASSRTGDTYEQYF. CDR3 DNA: TGTGCCAGTAGCCGGACAGGCGATACCTACGAGCAGTACTTC.

A single count supports this clone. The chain combines TRBV6-6 with TRBJ2-1; TRBD2 agrees at 9 bases. Germline CDR1 is MNHNY and CDR2 is SVGAGI (reference sequence). The length of the CDR3 is 15 residues. V was pared by 6 bases and J by 5 bases, with 8 bases of the junction left unmatched. CDR3 sequence: CASRYLAGSHNEQFF. The CDR3 DNA sequence: TGTGCCAGCAGGTACCTAGCGGGGTCCCACAATGAGCAGTTCTTC.